The subject of this entry is one T cell receptor beta chain. What antigen it recognizes has not been identified. Per-nucleotide qualities are absent, and no much larger clonotype sits a single base away. The trial excluded patients who had a history of autoimmune disease or were on systemic immunosuppression. Peripheral blood for TCR sequencing was collected from all dose cohorts at baseline, on cycle 4 day 1, and on cycle 7 day 1. Samples were obtained from an open-label, multicenter, first-in-human phase I dose-escalation trial of ivuxolimab. The trial enrolled adults with locally advanced or metastatic head and neck squamous cell, hepatocellular, melanoma or renal cell carcinoma. Before TCR sequencing, CD4+ T cells and CD8+ T cells from peripheral blood were sorted into separate populations. For sequencing of the TCRbeta CDR3 region, genomic DNA was extracted from the sorted cells. TCRbeta CDR3 regions were sequenced using the immunoSEQ Assay. TCRdb holds this immuneACCESS table with in-frame rearrangements only. Some clones are missing; in checked studies, unresolved V genes explain under half, and the rest has no known cause. The sample records 50,000 to 65,000 clones, around 80% of which are singletons. Clones ranked in the top ten supply roughly 1% of the sample.

The data belong to a study of OX40 agonist ivuxolimab in advanced cancers. Regarding the study in general: Ivuxolimab was a fully human IgG2 agonistic monoclonal antibody targeting the costimulatory receptor OX40 (CD134). Patients were allowed to have had prior anti-PD-1, anti-PD-L1 or anti-CTLA-4 therapy, and 40% to 45% of the dose-escalation patients had previously received checkpoint inhibitors. The dose-escalation cohort was about 83% male with a mean age of around 62 years, ranging from 23 to 79. The paper describes the monotherapy dose-escalation part (N of about 54 patients) of the phase I trial of ivuxolimab. Of the roughly 54 dose-escalation patients, hepatocellular carcinoma was present in roughly 19, melanoma in about 15, renal cell carcinoma in 9 and head and neck cancer in 9. Intravenous ivuxolimab was administered to patients every 2 weeks at six dose levels: 0.01, 0.1, 0.3, 1.5, 3 and 10 mg/kg. Partial responses were achieved by three dose-escalation patients, of whom one had hepatocellular carcinoma and two had cutaneous melanoma. The purpose of peripheral TCRbeta sequencing was to test whether ivuxolimab changed TCR sequence diversity and led to clonal T-cell expansion.

The CDR3 measures 15 amino acids from cysteine to phenylalanine. The kept DNA is CDR3 alone, 45 bases in frame from the first base. CDR1 and CDR2, per the germline V gene, are KGHSH and LQKENI. Cut back by 5 bases and 0 bases, the V and J ends lie 11 bases apart. Paper-wide results and their limitations: Antigen specificity was not determined for the clonally expanded peripheral T cells. Low levels of normalized T-cell clonal expansion were also shown by some nonresponding patients. After ivuxolimab, CD8+ T cells had more expanded clones than CD4+ T cells on average. At doses of 0.1 to 3.0 mg/kg, clonal expansion of both CD4+ and CD8+ blood T cells was observed from baseline to week 6. Partial responders in the 0.1-3.0 mg/kg groups had among the lowest normalized peripheral clonal expansion, especially among CD8+ T cells.

This clonotype was obtained from an adult with an advanced solid tumor such as melanoma, head and neck, liver or kidney cancer. Recombination joined TRBV18 with TRBJ1-3, and TRBD1 may be the D gene, going by 5 matching bases. This sample comprised CD4+ or CD8+ T cells sorted from blood, obtained in a trial of the OX40 agonist ivuxolimab. CDR3 loop: CASSSRDGSGNTIYF. The DNA sequence is given as TGTGCCAGCTCATCTCGGGACGGCTCTGGAAACACCATATATTTT.